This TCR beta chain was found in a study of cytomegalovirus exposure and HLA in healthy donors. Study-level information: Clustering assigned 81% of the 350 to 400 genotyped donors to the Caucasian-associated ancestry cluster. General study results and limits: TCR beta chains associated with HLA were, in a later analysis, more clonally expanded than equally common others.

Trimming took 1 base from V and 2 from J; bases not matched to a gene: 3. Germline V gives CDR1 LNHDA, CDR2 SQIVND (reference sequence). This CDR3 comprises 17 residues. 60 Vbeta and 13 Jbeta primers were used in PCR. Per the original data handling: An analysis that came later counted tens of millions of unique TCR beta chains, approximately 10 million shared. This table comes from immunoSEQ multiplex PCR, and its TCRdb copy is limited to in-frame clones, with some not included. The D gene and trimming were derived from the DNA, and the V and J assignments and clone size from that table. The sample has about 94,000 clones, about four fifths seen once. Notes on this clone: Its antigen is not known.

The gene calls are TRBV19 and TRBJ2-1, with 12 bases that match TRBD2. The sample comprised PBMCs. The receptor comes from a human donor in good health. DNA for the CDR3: TGTGCCAGTAGTATAGGGGCTAGCGGGGGGGCCTACAATGAGCAGTTCTTC. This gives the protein CASSIGASGGAYNEQFF.